This T cell receptor beta chain comes out of a study of early stage breast cancer tumors. CDR1 and CDR2 (germline): SGHNT, YENEEA. The CDR3 is 13 amino acids. V was pared by 5 bases and J by 7 bases, with 11 bases between. The assay was immunoSEQ multiplex PCR, and TCRdb's table has in-frame clones only and misses some. The repertoire holds over 40,000 clones, with 78% as singletons. A remark on this clone: Its antigen remains unidentified.

The study's findings and limits: Compared with adjacent normal breast, tumors showed around 2.5-fold denser, more clonal T cells. In about 90% of the 16 patients, blood comparison separated tumor from normal breast.

This sequence was found in a person aged 40-50 years with breast cancer. Sequenced: blood. The rearrangement uses TRBV11-3 and TRBJ1-4, with D unresolved. CDR3 residues: CASSRSAVEKLFF. The CDR3 DNA follows: TGTGCCAGCAGCCGATCGGCGGTTGAAAAACTGTTTTTT.